These 29 T cell receptor beta chains were all obtained from the same sample, sequenced in a study of blood T cell repertoires in COVID-19. Profiled with immunoSEQ multiplex PCR; TCRdb holds only in-frame clones, not every one. The sample has 210,000 or so clones, about 90% seen once. The sample was peripheral blood. The receptor set was obtained from a man aged 35 to 55 with active or convalescent COVID-19.

The gene calls are TRBV5-1 and TRBJ2-6; D ambiguous. Germline CDR1 SGHRS, CDR2 YFSETQ. The CDR3 contains 14 residues. V lost 4 bases, J lost 4 bases, and 9 bases lay in between. The CDR3 DNA reads TGCGCCAGCAGCCCCCAATCAGGGGCCAACGTCCTGACTTTC. Protein product: CASSPQSGANVLTF.

The rearrangement uses TRBV5-4 and TRBJ2-5, with 8 bases matching TRBD1. CDR1 and CDR2 (germline): SGHNT, YYREEE (reference sequence). V lost 6 bases, J lost 4 bases, and 8 bases stayed unmatched. There are 14 residues in the CDR3. CDR3 coding DNA: TGTGCCAGCACCCGACAGGGGCCGGGAGAGACCCAGTACTTC. Amino acid sequence: CASTRQGPGETQYF.

V usage is TRBV28 and J usage is TRBJ2-7; D gene uncertain. The germline CDR1 and CDR2 sequences are MDHEN and SYDVKM. V was shortened by 2 bases and J by 1 base, with 15 bases between the two germline ends. CDR3 length: 16 amino acids. The CDR3 loop reads CASSLGPRSDSYEQYF. CDR3 nucleotides: TGTGCCAGCAGTTTAGGGCCCCGGTCCGATTCCTACGAGCAGTACTTC.

This sequence joins TRBV20-1 and TRBJ2-1; D is uncertain. In germline, CDR1 is DFQATT, CDR2 SNEGSKA (reference sequence). V lost 6 bases and J 12 bases, leaving 15 bases between the germline ends. This CDR3 spans 11 amino acids. The CDR3 reads CSAAFRPGQFF. The CDR3 nucleotides read TGCAGTGCCGCCTTTCGGCCGGGGCAGTTCTTC.

The rearrangement links TRBV3-1 (or the pseudogene TRBV3-2) to TRBJ1-2, with D unclear. The germline V gene has CDR1 LGHDT and CDR2 YNNKEL (reference sequence). Deletions cut 4 bases from V and 4 bases from J, with 13 bases between. The CDR3 has 14 residues. DNA of the CDR3: TGTGCCAGCAGCCCCCCGCTTGCGCCCTATGGCTACACCTTC. It is translated as CASSPPLAPYGYTF.

The rearrangement uses TRBV18 and TRBJ1-5, with D possibly TRBD1 on 5 matching bases. Germline V gene sequence: CDR1 KGHSH, CDR2 LQKENI. V gave up 2 bases and J gave up 5 bases, with 10 bases separating them. The CDR3 has 14 residues. The CDR3 nucleotides are TGTGCCAGCTCACCAAGTACACAGGATCAGCCCCAGCATTTT. This translates into CASSPSTQDQPQHF.

The chain carries TRBV7-2 and TRBJ2-3; no clear D. CDR3 length equals 15 residues. V lost 2 bases, J lost 3 bases, and 12 bases lay in between. Germline-derived CDR1 and CDR2 are SGHTA and FQGNSA. CDR3 bases: TGTGCCAGCAGCTTATGGCCGGGTGTGACAGATACGCAGTATTTT. This translates into CASSLWPGVTDTQYF.

The chain couples TRBV7-6 to TRBJ1-1, with a weak D call TRBD1 (5 bases). The CDR3 contains 15 residues. Germline values: CDR1 SGHVS, CDR2 FNYEAQ. V dropped 5 bases and J dropped 3 bases, with 16 bases sitting between them. DNA of the CDR3: TGTGCCAGCAGCCGGTGGGGGGAGGGAGACACTGAAGCTTTCTTT. Translated: CASSRWGEGDTEAFF.

The chain links TRBV3-1 (or the pseudogene TRBV3-2) to TRBJ2-7; D may be TRBD2 (6 bases). CDR3 length: 13 amino acids. Germline V gene sequence: CDR1 LGHDT, CDR2 YNNKEL (reference sequence). Trimming removed 4 bases at V and 4 bases at J, with 11 bases between. The CDR3 loop reads CASSLRGDYEQYF. DNA of the CDR3: TGTGCCAGCAGCCTACGCGGGGATTACGAGCAGTACTTC.

The sample holds a few counts of this clone. The chain uses TRBV5-1 and TRBJ1-2, with D uncertain. CDR3 length: 13 amino acids. From germline, CDR1 is SGHRS and CDR2 YFSETQ. The germline V and J ends were trimmed by 3 bases and 4 bases, with 10 bases remaining between them. The CDR3 region is CASSSPRSYGYTF. The CDR3 region has the DNA TGCGCCAGCAGCTCCCCCAGATCCTATGGCTACACCTTC.

The CDR3 reads CASSSAGLADEQFF. CDR3 DNA sequence: TGTGCCAGCTCAAGCGCAGGACTAGCAGATGAGCAGTTCTTC. The rearrangement uses TRBV18 and TRBJ2-1; 8 bases map to TRBD2. V lost 5 bases, J lost 8 bases, and 8 bases stayed unmatched. Germline assignment: CDR1 KGHSH and CDR2 LQKENI. CDR3 length: 14 amino acids.

The chain joins TRBV19 to TRBJ1-2; perhaps TRBD1 as D (6 bases). Trimming took 5 bases from V and 2 from J, leaving 15 bases between them. Germline CDR1 and CDR2: LNHDA and SQIVND (reference sequence). CDR3 length equals 15 residues. The DNA for the CDR3 is TGTGCCAGTAGTCTAAAGGACAGTTTAAACTATGGCTACACCTTC. Translating gives CASSLKDSLNYGYTF.

The genes are TRBV9 and TRBJ2-1, with 10 positions matching TRBD2. CDR1 and CDR2 from the germline V gene are SGDLS and YYNGEE. V gave up 4 bases and J gave up 10 bases; unmatched junction bases: 11. This CDR3 comprises 15 residues. CDR3: CASSLGASGGEEQFF. The CDR3 bases are TGTGCCAGCAGCCTCGGGGCTAGCGGGGGAGAAGAGCAGTTCTTC.

This clone was seen only once. The chain has TRBV3-1 (or the pseudogene TRBV3-2) and TRBJ2-5; D remains ambiguous. CDR1 and CDR2 from the germline V gene are LGHDT and YNNKEL (reference sequence). Trimming removed 0 bases from V and 6 bases from J, with 14 bases in between. The CDR3 is 15 residues long. CDR3 sequence: CASSQDNGEGKTQYF. The CDR3 coding sequence is TGTGCCAGCAGCCAAGATAATGGAGAAGGCAAGACCCAGTACTTC.

The sample holds one count of this clone. The rearrangement uses TRBV24-1 and TRBJ2-1, with 7 positions matching TRBD2. The V segment lost 4 bases and the J segment 6 bases; nucleotides outside the gene matches: 11. In germline, CDR1 is KGHDR, CDR2 SFDVKD. The CDR3 is made up of 16 amino acids. In DNA form, the CDR3 reads TGTGCCACCAGTGAGCCGCGGGGGAATTCTGTCAATGAGCAGTTCTTC. It yields the protein CATSEPRGNSVNEQFF.

The chain is built from TRBV10-1 and TRBJ2-5; 9 positions agree with TRBD1. Per germline, CDR1 WNHNN and CDR2 SYGVQD (reference sequence). Trimming took 4 bases from V and 5 from J; bases not matched to a gene: 5. The length of the CDR3 is 14 residues. As DNA, the CDR3 is TGCGCCAGCAGTGGAACAGGGGGCGACGAGACCCAGTACTTC. This translates into CASSGTGGDETQYF.

Here the CDR3 DNA reads TGTGCCAGCAGCCAATCCCTAGCGGGAGGACGGGAGACCCAGTACTTC. Residues: CASSQSLAGGRETQYF. V and J are TRBV3-1 (or the pseudogene TRBV3-2) and TRBJ2-5; 11 bases are a match to TRBD2. Germline CDR1 and CDR2: LGHDT and YNNKEL (reference sequence). The CDR3 contains 16 residues. V dropped 2 bases and J dropped 5; count of bases not matched to a gene: 7.

The CDR3 bases are TGTGCCAGCAGTTTACGCGGGACAGATAACTATGGCTACACCTTC. Its protein product is CASSLRGTDNYGYTF. The chain links TRBV27 to TRBJ1-2, with 7 bases fitting TRBD1. The junction had 4 bases not matched to a gene; V was cut back by 2 bases and J by 1 base. Germline CDR1 reads MNHEY; CDR2 reads SMNVEV (reference sequence). The CDR3 length is 15 residues.

The genes are TRBV5-4 and TRBJ1-1; TRBD1 is a possible D gene (6 bases). The CDR3 is 15 residues long. Trimming shortened V by 0 bases and J by 0 bases, and 9 bases separated the two germline ends. In germline, CDR1 is SGHNT, CDR2 YYREEE (reference sequence). CDR3 coding DNA: TGTGCCAGCAGCTTGGGGGGGACAATGAACACTGAAGCTTTCTTT. Translated, it gives CASSLGGTMNTEAFF.

The rearrangement joins TRBV6-5 to TRBJ1-1, with 7 bases matching TRBD1. Losses at the gene ends were 4 bases for V and 8 bases for J; bases not matched to a gene: 4. The CDR3 covers 12 residues. The germline gives CDR1 MNHEY, CDR2 SVGAGI. The CDR3 loop reads CASSSKQGEAFF. The CDR3 coding sequence is TGTGCCAGCAGTTCCAAACAGGGGGAAGCTTTCTTT.

This rearrangement joins TRBV5-6 to TRBJ2-7, with TRBD1 matching over 8 bases. Per the germline V gene, CDR1 is SGHDT and CDR2 is YYEEEE. This CDR3 has 14 amino acids. V shed 1 base and J 2 bases; nucleotides not matched to a gene: 2. Written as DNA, the CDR3 is TGTGCCAGCAGCTTGACAGGGGGTACCTACGAGCAGTACTTC. Translation gives CASSLTGGTYEQYF.

This chain uses TRBV7-8 with TRBJ2-3; 7 bases map to TRBD1. Germline CDR1 and CDR2: SGHVS and FQNEAQ. Trimming removed 4 bases from V and 0 bases from J; junction bases left unmatched: 4. The CDR3 contains 15 residues. This chain's CDR3 is CASSSTGKSTDTQYF. CDR3 nucleotide sequence: TGTGCCAGCAGCTCGACAGGGAAGAGCACAGATACGCAGTATTTT.

V gene TRBV27 combines with J gene TRBJ1-4; 7 bases are a match to TRBD1. The CDR3 runs 14 residues. Trimming removed 6 bases from V and 2 bases from J; junction bases left unmatched: 3. The V gene's germline CDR1 is MNHEY and CDR2 SMNVEV (reference sequence). The CDR3 nucleotides are TGTGCCAGCAGCAAACAGGGGACTAATGAAAAACTGTTTTTT. Translation gives CASSKQGTNEKLFF.

The rearrangement uses TRBV29-1 and TRBJ2-3, with a possible D match to TRBD1 (5 bases). The V gene lost 6 bases and the J gene lost 6 bases, with 10 bases spanning the gap. The V gene's germline CDR1 is SQVTM and CDR2 ANQGSEA. The CDR3 contains 11 residues. The CDR3 reads CSVGVTDTQYF. For the CDR3, the DNA is TGCAGCGTAGGGGTTACCGATACGCAGTATTTT.

The V and J genes are TRBV30 and TRBJ2-2; D possibly corresponds to TRBD2 (6 bases). Per germline, CDR1 GTSNPN and CDR2 SVGIG (reference sequence). The length of the CDR3 is 15 residues. The V end lost 3 bases, the J end lost 0 bases, and 11 bases lay between the germline ends. The CDR3 sequence: CAWRGGSTNTGELFF. The CDR3 nucleotides are TGTGCCTGGAGGGGGGGATCTACGAACACCGGGGAGCTGTTTTTT.

The CDR3 loop is CASSLSDTGNTIYF. CDR3 coding DNA: TGTGCCAGTAGTCTGTCGGACACTGGAAACACCATATATTTT. The rearrangement joins TRBV19 to TRBJ1-3; TRBD1 might be the D (5 bases). Germline CDR1 and CDR2: LNHDA and SQIVND (reference sequence). The CDR3 covers 14 residues. Trimming removed 5 bases at V and 2 bases at J, with 10 bases between.

The chain has TRBV5-1 and TRBJ1-2, with D tentatively TRBD1 (6 bases). The CDR3 is 15 residues long. Per the germline V gene, CDR1 is SGHRS and CDR2 is YFSETQ. V lost 1 base, J lost 0 bases, and 10 bases lay in between. CDR3 sequence reads: CASSLFQGTNYGYTF. The CDR3 DNA follows: TGCGCCAGCAGCTTGTTTCAGGGGACTAACTATGGCTACACCTTC.

This clone was found once. The chain couples TRBV24-1 to TRBJ2-7; 12 bases line up with TRBD2. This CDR3 comprises 15 residues. Germline loops: CDR1 KGHDR, CDR2 SFDVKD. V dropped 4 bases and J dropped 3; count of bases not matched to a gene: 3. The CDR3 loop reads CATSDASGRGYEQYF. CDR3 coding DNA: TGTGCCACCAGTGACGCTAGCGGGAGGGGCTACGAGCAGTACTTC.

The rearrangement joins TRBV12-3 or TRBV12-4 to TRBJ1-1; D not certain. Trimming took off 6 bases at V and 1 base at J, with 9 bases between the two ends. The CDR3 length is 13 residues. CDR3 protein: CASSLGENTEAFF. The CDR3 DNA follows: TGTGCCAGCAGCCTCGGGGAGAACACTGAAGCTTTCTTT.